The entry that follows covers one TCR beta chain sequence. The clone's antigen remains unknown. No quality values exist for individual bases; no much larger clone is one base distant. The data were obtained in a study of blood T cells in healthy people across ages (dated by TCRdb to 2015 to 2017). Concerning the study at large: Template switching captured roughly one uniquely barcoded TCR beta cDNA molecule per two T cells in model experiments. Using deep sequencing normalized with unique cDNA molecular identifiers, the study measured how TCR beta repertoire diversity changes with age. Donors were grouped into four age groups: young (average roughly 15 years), middle-aged (over 35), aged (62) and long-lived (approximately 82). To avoid experimental bias, donors of different ages were distributed randomly across sequencing lanes. Using the same blood draw, the study looked at two additional independent replicas of 1 million unique cDNA reads for two donors, one aged 18 to 30 and the other aged 80 or older. General findings and caveats noted by the study authors: The percentage of naive T cells measured by flow cytometry correlated strongly with observed TCR beta diversity. Conclusive comparison of naive and antigen-experienced compartments was prevented by the profiling of bulk unsorted PBMCs. Estimates of total diversity based on one million sequenced T cells were regarded as lower bounds and as underestimates. The CMV infection status of donors was not known, potentially confounding age-related changes in expanded clonotypes. The long-lived group showed more naive CD4+ T cells, fewer expanded clones and increased TCR diversity than the aged group, suggesting age selection. Observed TCR beta diversity per million T cells fell roughly linearly with age, and a significant reduction was already apparent by age roughly 40.

The library was made by 5' RACE. The sample was run on an Illumina HiSeq 2500. A second about 7 to 12 cycle PCR used a sample-barcoded 5' primer and a J-beta primer mix. A template-switch 5' adaptor carrying 12 random nucleotides introduced a unique molecular identifier onto each TCR beta cDNA molecule. Each sample yielded at least 2.5 million CDR3-containing paired-end reads. First-strand cDNA synthesis was performed from all RNA using the Mint cDNA synthesis kit, with priming by a TRBC-specific oligonucleotide. Following uracil-DNA glycosylase treatment, all cDNA underwent a first 18-cycle PCR with the universal primers M1SS and BC2_uni_R. The paper's processing steps were these. Normalization of each sample was performed by random selection of 1 million high-quality reads, each carrying a distinct molecular identifier. Instead of being binned into consensus sequences, reads with shared molecular identifiers were discarded. MiTCR, set to a Q25 quality threshold and the strictest error-elimination algorithm, was used for CDR3 identification, clonotype clustering and error correction. Lower-bound total TCR beta diversity was estimated with a nonparametric unseen species model using Euler transformation. TCRdb reworked the public reads: Q25 trimming with fastp, MiXCR clone assembly, productive beta chains retained. When rows share a CDR3 protein, they turn into one entry using the most common DNA and genes. The V and J calls shown here were made by TCRdb, not taken from the authors' results. For this sample there are about 1.4 million distinct CDR3 sequences; roughly 59% appear just once. Together, the top ten hold over 5.5% of the sample.

Systemically healthy Caucasian individuals from Russia, 35 to 50 in total and aged about 6 to 100 years, were included as donors. Each donor gave around 9 milliliters of peripheral blood, collected into EDTA-treated Vacutainer tubes. PBMCs were isolated by Ficoll-Paque density-gradient centrifugation, with at least 7 million obtained per sample. Total RNA was extracted from PBMCs with Trizol reagent, with at least 5.5 micrograms obtained per sample. The percentages of naive CD45RAhigh/CD27high T cells were determined by flow cytometry on a PBMC aliquot from every donor. A distance of 13 bases separates the germline ends of V and J, which lose 2 bases and 3 bases respectively. Based on the germline V gene, the CDR1 and CDR2 sequences are SQVTM and ANQGSEA. The CDR3 numbers 14 residues from cysteine through phenylalanine. This entry keeps only the CDR3 DNA: 42 bases, framed from base 1.

This clonotype was obtained from a man between 18 and 35 years old in good health. The sample taken for sequencing was blood. The V and J segments used are TRBV29-1 and TRBJ1-1; TRBD1 could be the D gene, as 5 bases match. The CDR3 here reads CSVERRVFHTEAFF. DNA sequence: TGCAGCGTTGAACGCAGGGTTTTTCACACTGAAGCTTTCTTT.